This T cell receptor beta chain stems from a study of immunodeficiency (dated by TCRdb to about 2019). Turning to the overall study: Repertoire analysis was performed to search for VDJ recombination defects and oligoclonality.

Broader findings and caveats from the paper: Between patients and controls, productive entropy and V-J pairing of CD4+ T cells looked similar. In the entropy comparisons of patients against healthy controls, patients were shown as n=3 (open circles), and an effect of thymic development was suggested only as a possibility. Based on top-100 and total clonotype frequencies, severe oligoclonality was found in patient CD8+ T cells but not in patient CD4+ T cells.

As regards this clone: Its binding antigen is unknown. Base qualities are not at hand, and no much larger clone is one base apart.

CD3+CD4+ T cells were sorted from fresh PBMCs before TCR sequencing. Genomic DNA was isolated using the QIAamp DNA Blood Mini Kit and then sent out for immunoSEQ repertoire analysis. A standard quantity of genomic DNA template was used for amplification of CDR3 regions by multiplex PCR. The PCR products underwent sequencing on an Illumina platform. On the authors' methods: Alignment of sequences was done against a reference, and the V, D and J gene definitions came from IMGT. To eliminate PCR and sequencing errors, a nearest-neighbor clustering algorithm combined closely related sequences. V, D and J usage in productive unique and total sequences was analyzed using ImmunoSEQ Analyzer tools and R version 3.6.1. TCRdb took over this immuneACCESS table, retaining in-frame rearrangements with V and J assigned. Such tables are incomplete; in checked studies, under half of the missing clones stem from an unresolved V gene, and the remainder is unexplained. V, J and clone size are those of that table, while D and trimming were read from the DNA. The sample table records about 800 clones; 90% of these occur just once. In total, the top ten clones hold under 2.5% of the sample.

The CDR3 contains 15 residues, cysteine and phenylalanine counted. Just CDR3 DNA is preserved here, 45 bases in frame from base 1. Deletion took 0 bases off V and 4 bases off J, with a span of 13 bases between the germline ends. In the germline V gene, CDR1 corresponds to SGDLS and CDR2 to YYNGEE. The sequence was collected from a human donor in good health. The chain is made from TRBV9 and TRBJ1-2, with no confidently assigned D gene. Source material: CD4+ T cells from blood. The CDR3 is CASSVGGSSSYGYTF. The nucleotide sequence is TGTGCCAGCAGCGTAGGAGGGAGTTCCAGCTATGGCTACACCTTC.